Following are 25 T cell receptor beta chains from one sample sequenced in a study of T cells in Graves' hyperthyroidism and ophthalmopathy (dated by TCRdb to 2018 to 2020). Receptors were amplified or captured by multiplex PCR. The instrument was an Illumina HiSeq 2000. Amplification of TCR beta CDR3 regions was carried out from RNA transcripts. The TCR CDR3 was subjected to a first round of RT-PCR using the HTBI primer set and the Qiagen OneStep RT-PCR kit. TCRdb reworked the public reads: Q25 trimming with fastp, MiXCR clone assembly, productive beta chains retained. CDR3 protein sequences are deduplicated, and each keeps its most common genes and DNA. This sample is represented by 640,000 or so distinct CDR3 sequences; 13% to 15% of them were singletons. In total, the top ten clones hold more than 6% of the sample. Sequencing was performed on blood. The receptors stem from a woman aged 18-29 years with Graves' ophthalmopathy.

This clonotype was detected many times. The gene calls are TRBV6-5 and TRBJ2-3; D ambiguous. Deletions cut 2 bases from V and 2 bases from J, with 8 bases between. The length of the CDR3 is 14 residues. From germline, CDR1 is MNHEY and CDR2 SVGAGI. DNA of the CDR3: TGTGCCAGCAGTTACAGCGACAACACAGATACGCAGTATTTT. This sequence encodes CASSYSDNTDTQYF.

This clonotype was found many times. The V gene is TRBV7-2, the J gene TRBJ1-4; D is possibly TRBD1 (5 bases). Trimming removed 1 base at V and 7 bases at J, with 13 bases between. This CDR3 is 15 amino acids long. Germline V gene sequence: CDR1 SGHTA, CDR2 FQGNSA. DNA for the CDR3: TGTGCCAGCAGCTTAGTGGCAGGGAGAGGTGAAAAACTGTTTTTT. This gives the protein CASSLVAGRGEKLFF.

This clonotype was counted ten times or more. This chain joins TRBV28 and TRBJ2-2; D is unresolved. V shed 7 bases and J shed 8 bases, with 11 bases lying between them. CDR3 length: 12 residues. Germline V gives CDR1 MDHEN, CDR2 SYDVKM. Here the CDR3 reads CASTTTGGELFF. DNA for the CDR3: TGTGCCAGCACTACCACCGGAGGGGAGCTGTTTTTT.

This clonotype was detected only a few times. V is TRBV12-3 or TRBV12-4 and J is TRBJ2-5; D uncertain. V was cut by 7 bases and J by 4 bases, with 16 bases left in between. The CDR3 is 14 residues long. The CDR3 region is CASTPEGPGETQYF. The CDR3 DNA is TGTGCCAGCACCCCCGAAGGCCCCGGAGAGACCCAGTACTTC.

The chain recombines TRBV7-8 with TRBJ1-2, with unresolved D. Germline CDR1 is SGHVS and CDR2 is FQNEAQ. The CDR3 consists of 14 residues. Trimming shortened V by 5 bases and J by 4 bases, and 14 bases separated the two germline ends. The CDR3 sequence is CASSPSSASYGYTF. CDR3 bases: TGTGCCAGCAGCCCGAGTAGCGCCTCCTATGGCTACACCTTC.

This clonotype was observed a handful of times. The chain carries TRBV18 and TRBJ1-1; D is unresolved. Germline V CDR1 and CDR2: KGHSH, LQKENI. CDR3 length: 13 amino acids. The ends were cut back, 4 bases at V and 9 bases at J, with 15 bases in the middle. The CDR3 coding sequence is TGTGCCAGCTCACAGGAGGGTCTAACTAAAGCTTTCTTT. It translates to CASSQEGLTKAFF.

This chain links TRBV6-5 with TRBJ1-1; D is unclear. V was clipped by 2 bases and J by 7 bases, with 8 bases between them. Germline CDR1 is MNHEY and CDR2 is SVGAGI. There are 12 residues in the CDR3. DNA for the CDR3: TGTGCCAGCAGTTACAGGCGGATTGAAGCTTTCTTT. This gives the protein CASSYRRIEAFF.

The sample holds a few counts of this clonotype. A much larger clonotype is one base distant, so this may be a read error. The V and J genes are TRBV20-1 and TRBJ2-2, with a possible D match to TRBD2 (6 bases). This CDR3 has 15 residues. The V gene's germline CDR1 is DFQATT and CDR2 SNEGSKA (reference sequence). In DNA form, the CDR3 reads TGCGGTGCTAGAGCGGTGCGGGAAGGCACCGGGGAGCTGTTTTTT. It specifies CGARAVREGTGELFF.

Ten or more counts support this clonotype. The chain uses TRBV30 and TRBJ1-6, with unresolved D. Germline V gene lookup returns CDR1 GTSNPN and CDR2 SVGIG (reference sequence). The V gene lost 4 bases and the J gene lost 7 bases, with 17 bases spanning the gap. This CDR3 is built from 15 residues. The CDR3 here is CAWISGQGLNSPLHF. DNA of the CDR3: TGTGCCTGGATCAGCGGTCAAGGCCTAAATTCACCCCTCCACTTT.

This clonotype came up many times. The chain links TRBV11-3 to TRBJ2-1; 10 nucleotides align to TRBD1. Germline lookup yields CDR1 SGHNT and CDR2 YENEEA. This CDR3 spans 17 amino acids. The ends lost 5 bases at V and 3 bases at J; junction bases unmatched: 10. The CDR3 DNA follows: TGTGCCAGCAGCCTACCGCCCGGGACAGGGGACTACAATGAGCAGTTCTTC. Protein product: CASSLPPGTGDYNEQFF.

About this clonotype: A much larger clone sits a single nucleotide away, making a read error possible. This chain uses TRBV12-3 or TRBV12-4 with TRBJ1-1, with D unclear. The CDR3 length is 12 residues. CDR3 amino acids: CTSSFNVGEAFF. Here the CDR3 DNA reads TGTACCAGCAGTTTTAATGTCGGCGAAGCTTTCTTT.

The CDR3: CASSQEPAGALSSYNEQFF. The DNA for the CDR3 is TGCGCCAGCAGCCAAGAACCAGCGGGAGCCCTTAGCTCCTACAATGAGCAGTTCTTC. The chain combines TRBV4-1 with TRBJ2-1; the match to TRBD2 covers 8 bases. Germline assignment: CDR1 MGHRA and CDR2 YSYEKL. V was clipped by 0 bases and J by 0 bases; unmatched bases: 10. The CDR3 contains 19 residues.

This rearrangement joins TRBV3-1 to TRBJ2-4; a possible D gene is TRBD1 (6 bases). V was cut by 4 bases and J by 6 bases, with 16 bases left in between. This CDR3 is built from 15 residues. Germline V gives CDR1 LGHDT, CDR2 YNNKEL (reference sequence). CDR3 nucleotides: TGTGCCAGCAGCCTCGGGACACACGTTGGAAACATTCAGTACTTC. It codes for CASSLGTHVGNIQYF.

This clonotype was recorded many times. The gene calls are TRBV20-1 and TRBJ2-3; TRBD2 matches 7 bases. V was clipped by 1 base and J by 1 base; unmatched bases: 14. The CDR3 spans 18 residues. CDR1 and CDR2 (germline): DFQATT, SNEGSKA (reference sequence). CDR3: CSARGGRRGSPRTDTQYF. In nucleotides, the CDR3 is TGCAGTGCTAGAGGGGGGAGGCGCGGGAGCCCCCGCACAGATACGCAGTATTTT.

This chain joins TRBV20-1 and TRBJ2-7; the match to TRBD2 covers 9 bases. Germline V lookup: CDR1 DFQATT, CDR2 SNEGSKA (reference sequence). The J segment lost 6 bases and the V segment lost 1 base, leaving 7 bases of the junction unmatched. The CDR3 consists of 14 residues. This CDR3 reads CSARALAGGVEQYF. The CDR3 DNA reads TGCAGTGCTAGAGCTTTGGCGGGAGGGGTCGAGCAGTACTTC.

This clonotype has ten or more counts. This sequence joins TRBV6-6 and TRBJ1-5, with a weak D call TRBD1 (5 bases). V was cut by 2 bases and J by 3 bases, with 11 bases left in between. CDR3 size: 15 residues. From germline, CDR1 is MNHNY and CDR2 SVGAGI (reference sequence). The CDR3 DNA sequence: TGTGCCAGCAGTTACATGGCAGGGCCCAATCAGCCCCAGCATTTT. Protein: CASSYMAGPNQPQHF.

In this sample, this clonotype turned up many times. The gene calls are TRBV7-2 and TRBJ2-1; TRBD2 might be the D (5 bases). From germline, CDR1 is SGHTA and CDR2 FQGNSA. Trimming took 5 bases from V and 8 from J, leaving 16 bases between them. This CDR3 region has 14 residues. Here the CDR3 DNA reads TGTGCCAGCAGCCTCACCGGGAAGGCCCATGAGCAGTTCTTC. Translating it yields CASSLTGKAHEQFF.

This clonotype was observed many times. This rearrangement joins TRBV11-2 to TRBJ2-1; perhaps TRBD2 as D (5 bases). The V gene lost 4 bases and the J gene lost 1 base, with 14 bases spanning the gap. Germline V gene lookup returns CDR1 SGHAT and CDR2 FQNNGV. The CDR3 is 16 residues long. Here the CDR3 DNA reads TGTGCCAGCAGCTCCGCAGCGGACCCTTCCTACAATGAGCAGTTCTTC. It encodes CASSSAADPSYNEQFF.

The V call is TRBV20-1, the J call TRBJ1-1; D ambiguous. CDR3 length equals 12 residues. The germline V and J ends were trimmed by 3 bases and 1 base, with 6 bases remaining between them. Per germline, CDR1 DFQATT and CDR2 SNEGSKA (reference sequence). CDR3 in amino acids: CSARQANTEAFF. CDR3 sequence (DNA): TGCAGTGCTAGGCAGGCGAACACTGAAGCTTTCTTT.

The sample holds a few counts of this clonotype. The chain combines TRBV9 with TRBJ1-5; D is possibly TRBD1 (5 bases). The CDR3 extends over 14 amino acids. V was pared by 2 bases and J by 4 bases, with 10 bases between. Germline V gene lookup returns CDR1 SGDLS and CDR2 YYNGEE. DNA of the CDR3: TGTGCCAGCAGCGTTTCAGGGACGAATCAGCCCCAGCATTTT. Its translation is CASSVSGTNQPQHF.

This clonotype was found many times. The chain links TRBV20-1 to TRBJ2-5; the match to TRBD1 covers 8 bases. V lost 1 base to trimming and J lost 3 bases; unmatched junction nucleotides: 4. This CDR3 has 14 residues. Germline-derived CDR1 and CDR2 are DFQATT and SNEGSKA (reference sequence). CDR3 in amino acids: CSARGPTGEETQYF. The CDR3, as DNA: TGCAGTGCTAGAGGCCCGACAGGGGAAGAGACCCAGTACTTC.

The table lists this clonotype with many counts. The J gene is TRBJ1-1, the V gene TRBV6-1, with D possibly being TRBD1 (5 bases). Trimming removed 5 bases from V and 11 bases from J, with 12 bases in between. Germline V gene data show CDR1 as MNHNS and CDR2 as SASEGT. The length of the CDR3 is 11 residues. In DNA, the CDR3 is TGTGCCAGCAGTAACGGGGGGAAGGCTTTCTTT. This translates into CASSNGGKAFF.

The chain recombines TRBV7-2 with TRBJ2-7; no definite D call. The germline V and J ends were trimmed by 2 bases and 6 bases, with 17 bases remaining between them. CDR3 length: 15 residues. Germline loops: CDR1 SGHTA, CDR2 FQGNSA. CDR3 region: CASSLYTATEAEQYF. DNA of the CDR3: TGTGCCAGCAGCTTATATACAGCAACTGAGGCCGAGCAGTACTTC.

This clonotype was seen ten or more times. V gene TRBV28 combines with J gene TRBJ2-7; weak D call: TRBD2 (5 bases). V dropped 6 bases and J dropped 7 bases, with 25 bases sitting between them. Per the germline V gene, CDR1 is MDHEN and CDR2 is SYDVKM. The CDR3 has 16 amino acids. The CDR3 DNA is TGTGCCAGCAGCCCCCCGGCGGCTAGCCTCCGCGGGGAGCAGTACTTC. Translating it yields CASSPPAASLRGEQYF.

This clonotype occurred many times. The chain has TRBV18 and TRBJ2-3; perhaps D is TRBD1 or TRBD2 (5 bases each). The V gene's germline CDR1 is KGHSH and CDR2 LQKENI. V dropped 4 bases and J dropped 3 bases, with 11 bases sitting between them. CDR3 length: 14 amino acids. The CDR3: CASSQGRETDTQYF. CDR3 coding DNA: TGTGCCAGCTCACAGGGACGAGAAACAGATACGCAGTATTTT.